This is a list of T cell receptor beta chains from one sample in a study of T cell responses to AZD1222 COVID-19 vaccine. Some clones are missing from TCRdb's copy, which holds only in-frame ones; the method was immunoSEQ multiplex PCR. This sample has 110,000 or so clones, with 88% found just once. Material: peripheral blood, obtained on day 0 of MenACWY control vaccination. These receptors originate from an adult in good health. Both conserved end residues are part of each CDR3. A D gene is named only where the DNA matches it firmly. Not every row has a clone size; where given, it reads once, few, many or a size class.

j_call	clone_size	d_call	cdr3_length	v_call	cdr3_aa	cdr3_nt
TRBJ1-4	.	.	14	TRBV7-9	CASSLARDTEKLFF	TGTGCCAGCAGCTTAGCGCGGGACACCGAAAAACTGTTTTTT
TRBJ1-6	.	.	18	TRBV4-2	CASSQNWGMSSYNSPLHF	TGTGCCAGCAGCCAAAACTGGGGCATGAGCTCCTATAATTCACCCCTCCACTTT
TRBJ2-3	.	.	13	TRBV28	CASSTSGTDTQYF	TGTGCCAGCAGCACGTCTGGGACAGATACGCAGTATTTT
TRBJ2-5	few	.	15	TRBV9	CASSVGGGEGETQYF	TGTGCCAGCAGCGTAGGAGGGGGAGAAGGGGAGACCCAGTACTTC
TRBJ2-3	.	.	14	TRBV6-5	CASSRDWSTDTQYF	TGTGCCAGCAGCCGCGACTGGAGCACAGATACGCAGTATTTT
TRBJ1-1	.	.	14	TRBV18	CASSPGSSHTEAFF	TGTGCCAGCTCACCAGGATCCAGTCACACTGAAGCTTTCTTT
TRBJ2-7	.	.	12	TRBV30	CAWSVRGYEQYF	TGTGCCTGGAGTGTTCGGGGCTACGAGCAGTACTTC
TRBJ1-5	.	TRBD1	18	TRBV6-1	CASSEGVHKDRGFQPQHF	TGTGCCAGCAGTGAAGGGGTACACAAGGACAGGGGTTTTCAGCCCCAGCATTTT
TRBJ2-7	.	.	15	TRBV28	CASTISGASSYEQYF	TGTGCCAGCACCATATCGGGGGCCTCCTCCTACGAGCAGTACTTC
TRBJ2-2	.	TRBD1	16	TRBV19	CASSITPGQGTGELFF	TGTGCCAGTAGTATTACGCCGGGACAGGGAACCGGGGAGCTGTTTTTT
TRBJ2-3	.	TRBD2	16	TRBV5-1	CASSLGSGAITDTQYF	TGCGCCAGCAGCTTGGGTAGCGGGGCAATCACAGATACGCAGTATTTT
TRBJ1-2	.	.	12	TRBV28	CATRWGLGGYTF	TGTGCCACCCGTTGGGGGTTAGGCGGCTACACCTTC
TRBJ1-3	.	.	12	TRBV11-2	CASSSTGNTIYF	TGTGCCAGCAGCTCGACTGGAAACACCATATATTTT
TRBJ1-1	.	TRBD1	11	TRBV28	CASSFSGGAFF	TGTGCCAGCAGTTTCTCAGGGGGGGCTTTCTTT
TRBJ2-2	.	TRBD1	13	TRBV11-3	CASKGAVGGELFF	TGTGCCAGCAAGGGGGCAGTGGGCGGGGAGCTGTTTTTT
TRBJ1-2	.	.	13	TRBV7-9	CASSLSAGRGYTF	TGTGCCAGCAGCTTATCGGCGGGACGGGGCTACACCTTC
TRBJ1-4	.	.	17	TRBV7-6	CASSLGAAREANEKLFF	TGTGCCAGCAGCTTAGGAGCGGCCAGGGAGGCTAATGAAAAACTGTTTTTT
TRBJ1-1	.	TRBD1	17	TRBV5-8	CASSLPTRQGPNTEAFF	TGTGCCAGCAGCCTCCCAACCCGACAGGGCCCGAACACTGAAGCTTTCTTT
TRBJ1-2	.	.	16	TRBV10-3	CAISQEGALANYGYTF	TGTGCCATCAGTCAGGAGGGCGCCTTAGCTAACTATGGCTACACCTTC
TRBJ1-2	.	.	15	TRBV7-8	CASSLGDTLGYGYTF	TGTGCCAGCAGCTTAGGGGACACTCTAGGCTATGGCTACACCTTC
TRBJ2-7	.	.	13	TRBV28	CASRGDLNYEQYF	TGTGCCAGTAGGGGGGACCTAAATTACGAGCAGTACTTC
TRBJ1-5	.	.	15	TRBV28	CASRTAGSSNQPQHF	TGTGCCAGCAGGACCGCTGGGTCGAGCAATCAGCCCCAGCATTTT
TRBJ1-4	.	.	12	TRBV25-1	CASSEYDEKLFF	TGTGCCAGCAGTGAATATGACGAAAAACTGTTTTTT
TRBJ2-4	.	TRBD2	16	TRBV7-2	CASSLVRTSTKNIQYF	TGTGCCAGCAGCTTAGTGAGGACTAGCACCAAAAACATTCAGTACTTC
TRBJ1-1	.	.	12	TRBV5-1	CASSFGSGGAFF	TGCGCCAGCAGCTTCGGGTCAGGAGGGGCTTTCTTT
TRBJ1-1	.	.	15	TRBV28	CASSAERYMNTEAFF	TGTGCCAGCAGTGCCGAGAGATACATGAACACTGAAGCTTTCTTT
TRBJ2-7	few	TRBD2	17	TRBV19	CASSPLGAGGPTYEQYF	TGTGCCAGTAGTCCGCTGGGGGCGGGAGGGCCAACCTACGAGCAGTACTTC
TRBJ2-7	.	TRBD1	14	TRBV28	CASSSPTGTGEQYF	TGTGCCAGCAGTTCACCGACAGGGACCGGCGAGCAGTACTTC
TRBJ2-5	.	.	15	TRBV30	CAWNPYGGWQETQYF	TGTGCCTGGAATCCGTACGGGGGCTGGCAAGAGACCCAGTACTTC
TRBJ2-7	.	.	11	TRBV4-2	CASSQDYEQYF	TGTGCCAGCAGCCAAGATTACGAGCAGTACTTC
TRBJ2-3	.	.	16	TRBV7-9	CASSLWAGASTDTQYF	TGTGCCAGCAGCTTATGGGCAGGGGCTAGCACAGATACGCAGTATTTT
TRBJ2-5	.	.	12	TRBV28	CATQRQRETQYF	TGTGCCACCCAACGACAGAGGGAGACCCAGTACTTC
TRBJ2-3	.	TRBD1	15	TRBV5-4	CASSVKTGATDTQYF	TGTGCCAGCAGCGTTAAGACAGGGGCTACGGATACGCAGTATTTT
TRBJ1-4	.	.	14	TRBV28	CASRRGQANEKLFF	TGTGCCAGCAGACGAGGACAAGCTAATGAAAAACTGTTTTTT
TRBJ1-1	.	.	14	TRBV4-2	CASPRGRGVGEAFF	TGTGCCAGCCCCCGGGGGCGTGGGGTGGGTGAAGCTTTCTTT
TRBJ2-1	.	.	15	TRBV10-3	CAIRTGSGSYNEQFF	TGTGCCATCAGGACCGGGAGCGGCTCCTACAATGAGCAGTTCTTC
TRBJ2-7	.	.	13	TRBV28	CASSLGRTYEQYF	TGTGCCAGCAGTTTAGGCAGAACCTACGAGCAGTACTTC
TRBJ1-1	once	.	15	TRBV19	CASSIGEYLNTEAFF	TGTGCCAGTAGTATAGGGGAATACCTGAACACTGAAGCTTTCTTT